This T cell receptor beta chain was recorded in a study of neurological immune-mediated disorders. General study points: The study found no CDR3 amino acid sequences shared by expanded clones across subjects, suggesting private repertoires in all groups.

The sorted libraries were prepared using about 900,000 CD4+ or CD8+ T cells that had themselves been sorted. Details on this clonotype: Its antigen is not known.

In each sequencing run, over 180 million TCR-beta sequences were generated from 15-18 subjects. TCRdb analysed the 5' RACE reads with MiXCR anew, one entry per CDR3 protein. The sample records approximately 41,000 distinct CDR3 sequences, more than 12% being singletons. Per germline, CDR1 LNHDA and CDR2 SQIVND (reference sequence). V gave up 4 bases and J gave up 0 bases, with 13 bases separating them. The CDR3 is 16 residues long. The chain employs TRBV19 and TRBJ1-3, with D perhaps TRBD1 (5 bases). The receptor was derived from a woman aged 55-75 years with HTLV-1-associated myelopathy (HAM/TSP). The sample taken for sequencing was CD4+ T cells from blood. The CDR3 loop reads CASSKTGGYSGNTIYF. The CDR3 coding sequence is TGTGCCAGTAGTAAAACTGGGGGATACTCTGGAAACACCATATATTTT.